This TCR beta chain originates from a study of T cells in Graves' hyperthyroidism and ophthalmopathy. The TCR beta CDR3 regions underwent amplification using RNA transcripts as the source. First-round RT-PCR with HTBI primers amplified the TCR CDR3 region. TCRdb called the multiplex PCR reads again in MiXCR, with one record for every CDR3 protein. The repertoire consists of a few hundred thousand distinct CDR3 sequences, with approximately 44% occurring once and the leading ten covering 19%. The trim removed 9 bases at V and 6 bases at J, leaving 17 bases unmatched. The CDR3 sequence is 17 residues long. CDR1 and CDR2 (germline): SNHLY, FYNNEI.

The V gene is TRBV2, the J gene TRBJ2-5, with 12 bases matching TRBD2. Sequencing used peripheral blood or thyroid tissue (not recorded which). This clonotype was sampled from an adult woman with Graves' disease, either hyperthyroidism or ophthalmopathy (not recorded which). CDR3 loop: CASRTGEGTSGLKTQYF. The CDR3 coding sequence is TGTGCCAGTCGGACAGGGGAGGGGACTAGCGGGTTGAAGACCCAGTACTTC.